The clone carrying this T cell receptor (beta chain) has just one count. The target antigen is unknown. This specimen comes from a study of graft-versus-host responses after intestinal transplantation. Study in general: The recipients all started with anti-thymocyte globulin induction and then took tacrolimus and steroids for about 3 years.

CDR3 length equals 14 residues. Per germline, CDR1 MNHNY and CDR2 SVGAGI (reference sequence). With V trimmed by 8 bases and J by 1 base, 2 bases remained unmatched. General observations from the study: GvH clone levels peaked in circulation, and this peak was associated with early post-transplant HvG declines. Patients with graft-donor T cell macrochimerism had high graft-versus-host to host-versus-graft clonal ratios in allografts. The recipient marrow held GvH clones, and some of them showed up first in ileum or blood.

Repertoires were generated with immunoSEQ multiplex PCR, while TCRdb's copy carries only in-frame clones and drops some. This sample carries over 10,000 clones, 93% of them seen once, and the ten largest clones take approximately 4.8%. The chain couples TRBV6-6 to TRBJ2-3; 11 bases align to TRBD2. The sample in question was PBMCs, obtained 1032 days after intestinal transplantation. The TCR sequence derives from a human patient who received an intestinal transplant, so some T cells may come from the graft donor. The CDR3 loop is CASRSGGGTDTQYF. CDR3 DNA sequence: TGTGCCAGCCGTAGCGGGGGGGGCACAGATACGCAGTATTTT.